The clone carrying this TCR beta chain appeared many times. Antigen unknown. The data are from a study of blood T cells in healthy people across ages. Study-level points and caveats: PBMCs were not sorted, which prevented a conclusive comparison of naive versus antigen-experienced cells.

Combining a sample-barcoded 5' primer with a J-beta primer mix, a second PCR ran for roughly 7 to 11 cycles. A template-switch adaptor containing 12 random nucleotides labeled each cDNA molecule. TCRdb reanalysed the 5' RACE reads using MiXCR and keeps one entry per CDR3 protein. The sample records more than 650,000 distinct CDR3 sequences, 22% being singletons. A minimum of 6 million PBMCs was isolated per sample. V gave up 6 bases and J gave up 4 bases, with 12 bases separating them. The CDR3 is 12 residues long. Germline V gene lookup returns CDR1 DFQATT and CDR2 SNEGSKA (reference sequence). V gene TRBV20-1 combines with J gene TRBJ1-2; D unresolved. The sequence was collected from a man aged 65-85 years in good health. Sequenced sample: blood. The CDR3 DNA follows: TGCAGTGCCCCTGCCGTTGGCTATGGCTACACCTTC. This encodes CSAPAVGYGYTF.